In its sample, the clone carrying this T cell receptor beta chain was seen a few times. Its antigen is undetermined. The sample originates from a study of molecular identifiers for immune sequencing clone quantification. Study summary: In replicates, the authors split RNA from roughly 20,000 or 100,000 naive CD8 cells five ways and sequenced four. Study observations and caveats: It was shown that clones above 20 RNA copies held over 99% of effector molecules, but under 1% in naive cells.

CDR1 and CDR2 from the germline V gene are LGHDT and YNNKEL (reference sequence). V was clipped by 4 bases and J by 7 bases, with 11 bases between them. The CDR3 covers 13 residues. Previously described methods and listed TCR primers produced bulk TCR libraries. Each CDR3 protein is one row after TCRdb ran MiXCR on the PCR reads. This repertoire shows some 320,000 distinct CDR3 sequences, about a fifth found once; its top ten account for 0.7% to 0.9%. As CD8+CD4-CCR7+CD45RA+ cells, naive CD8 T cells were sorted. The receptor's source is a human donor in good health. Some libraries in this study had Jurkat cell RNA spiked in. The J gene is TRBJ2-1, the V gene TRBV3-1, with D unclear. Sequencing used naive CD8+ T cells from blood, with Jurkat cell RNA spiked in. Subset specified: FACS-sorted CD8+CD4-CCR7+CD45RA+ naive T cells. The CDR3, as DNA: TGTGCCAGCAGCCCGAACCCCCAGAATGAGCAGTTCTTC. This encodes CASSPNPQNEQFF.